The present T cell receptor (beta chain) was sequenced within a study of blood T cell dynamics during melanoma immunotherapy. V shed 4 bases, J shed 7 bases, and the junction held 10 bases outside the gene matches. The CDR3 contains 16 residues. Germline V gene sequence: CDR1 MNHEY, CDR2 SVGAGI. TCRdb's table, derived via immunoSEQ multiplex PCR, lists solely in-frame clones and lacks some. This table has about 22,000 clones, roughly 89% appearing once. Time point of the sample: pre-treatment baseline. V usage is TRBV6-5 and J usage is TRBJ2-2, with 9 nucleotides matching TRBD1. The sequence was collected from a human donor with melanoma. The material sequenced was blood, taken from a patient treated with checkpoint blockade. The CDR3: CASSSPGQGRGGELFF. CDR3 DNA: TGTGCCAGCAGTTCCCCGGGACAGGGCCGTGGCGGGGAGCTGTTTTTT.